Listed below are T cell receptor beta chains from one sample, sequenced in a study of CD8+CD57+ T cells in acquired aplastic anemia. MiXCR, run by TCRdb on the reads, gives a single entry per CDR3 protein. The sample yields under 200,000 distinct CDR3 sequences, about half seen once. The sequencing sample was made of sorted CD4+, CD8+, or CD8+CD57+ T cells (not recorded which) from PBMCs. Receptors originate from a human donor with aplastic anemia. Each CDR3 is given with its conserved first and last residue. A D gene is named only where the DNA matches it firmly. Some rows mark clone size as missing; the rest say once, few, many or name a class of expanded clone.

TRBJ2-7 TRBD2 TRBV10-3 many TGTGCCATCAGTGCCCGGGGGGGGCTCTCCTACGAGCAGTACTTC CAISARGGLSYEQYF
TRBJ1-6 NA TRBV7-6 NA TGTGCCAGCACCCGGGACACCTATCCCAATTCACCCCTCCACTTT CASTRDTYPNSPLHF
TRBJ2-3 NA TRBV7-2 many TGTGCCAGCAGCTGGGACTTCCAACGGACAGATACGCAGTATTTT CASSWDFQRTDTQYF
TRBJ1-6 NA TRBV19 NA TGTGCCAGTATTAGGCAGGGCGGTTCACCCCTCCACTTT CASIRQGGSPLHF
TRBJ1-4 NA TRBV28 NA TGTGCCAGCAGTTCACAAGGGGCAGGGCGTAATGAAAAACTGTTTTTT CASSSQGAGRNEKLFF
TRBJ1-2 TRBD1 TRBV28 NA TGTGCCAGCAGAACAGGGGGCCGGGGCTACACCTTC CASRTGGRGYTF
TRBJ2-3 NA TRBV9 NA TGTGCCAGCAGCTTGCCCGTGGCAGCCTCTAGCACAGATACGCAGTATTTT CASSLPVAASSTDTQYF
TRBJ2-2 TRBD2 TRBV24-1 NA TGTGCCACCAGTGACCCTCGAGCGGGAGGTCAGACCGGGGAGCTGTTTTTT CATSDPRAGGQTGELFF
TRBJ1-2 NA TRBV9 many TGTGCCAGCAGCCAACCCCCCGGAGCTAACTATGGCTACACCTTC CASSQPPGANYGYTF
TRBJ2-5 NA TRBV24-1 many TGTGCCACCAGTGATGAACAGGGTCCACAAGAGACCCAGTACTTC CATSDEQGPQETQYF
TRBJ2-6 NA TRBV3-1 few TGTGCCAGCAGCCCCCGCGGCGTCTCTGGGGCCAACGTCCTGACTTTC CASSPRGVSGANVLTF
TRBJ2-2 NA TRBV29-1 NA TGCAGCGTTGAAACCCAGGGGAACACCGGGGAGCTGTTTTTT CSVETQGNTGELFF
TRBJ1-2 TRBD1 TRBV7-8 NA TGTGCCAGCAGCTTAGAACCGGGACAGGGATATGGCTACACCTTC CASSLEPGQGYGYTF
TRBJ1-1 NA TRBV5-1 NA TGCGCCAGCAGCTTGACAGGTAATGAAGCTTTCTTT CASSLTGNEAFF
TRBJ1-5 TRBD1 TRBV24-1 NA TGTGCCACCAGTCTGGCAGGGGGCCGCAATCAGCCCCAGCATTTT CATSLAGGRNQPQHF
TRBJ1-5 NA TRBV20-1 many TGCAGTGCTTACGATCACGGGGCTATTAATCAGCCCCAGCATTTT CSAYDHGAINQPQHF
TRBJ1-6 TRBD1 TRBV15 NA TGTGCCACCAGCAGAGGGACAGGGTCGGGTTCACCCCTCCACTTT CATSRGTGSGSPLHF
TRBJ2-7 NA TRBV6-1 many TGTGCCAGCAGAGACGGGTCAACCTACGAGCAGTACTTC CASRDGSTYEQYF
TRBJ1-2 NA TRBV7-2 NA TGTGCCAGCAGCGATGGGGGGGGAGTGTATGGCTACACCTTC CASSDGGGVYGYTF
TRBJ2-3 TRBD1 TRBV20-1 once TGCAGTGCCAGAAGGACAGGGACGTTTGATACGCAGTATTTT CSARRTGTFDTQYF
TRBJ2-5 NA TRBV6-5 many TGTGCCAGCAGTTACACTAGAGAGACCCAGTACTTC CASSYTRETQYF
TRBJ2-7 NA TRBV29-1 many TGCAGCGTTTCCCGAGGGCAGGGCGCCTACGAGCAGTACTTC CSVSRGQGAYEQYF
TRBJ2-5 NA TRBV5-8 many TGTGCCAGCAGCTTGGCCTTGGGGGACCAAGAGACCCAGTACTTC CASSLALGDQETQYF
TRBJ1-1 NA TRBV5-4 NA TGTGCCAGCAGCGCCGATCCGGACCCAGCCGGCACTGAAGCTTTCTTT CASSADPDPAGTEAFF